Each of the 24 T cell receptor beta chains below was sequenced from the same sample in a study of T cell responses to AZD1222 COVID-19 vaccine. Method: immunoSEQ multiplex PCR; TCRdb's copy keeps in-frame clones and lacks some. The sample contains around 120,000 clones, approximately 90% of which appear only once. The sequencing used peripheral blood, collected on day 0 of AZD1222 vaccination. The source of these receptors is an adult in good health.

This chain connects TRBV30 to TRBJ2-1; 9 positions match TRBD1. The ends lost 7 bases at V and 4 bases at J; junction bases unmatched: 2. The CDR3 sequence is 12 residues long. Germline V CDR1 and CDR2: GTSNPN, SVGIG (reference sequence). Here the CDR3 DNA reads TGTGCCTTGGGACAGGGTTACAATGAGCAGTTCTTC. This translates into CALGQGYNEQFF.

V usage is TRBV5-4 and J usage is TRBJ2-5; D possibly corresponds to TRBD2 (6 bases). CDR1 SGHNT and CDR2 YYREEE come from the germline V gene (reference sequence). CDR3 length: 15 residues. V lost 7 bases, J lost 9 bases, and 25 bases lay in between. CDR3 amino acids: CASGVEWDGGLAQYF. CDR3 nucleotide sequence: TGTGCCAGCGGGGTTGAGTGGGACGGGGGTTTGGCCCAGTACTTC.

The chain couples TRBV6-5 to TRBJ2-3, with D maybe TRBD2 (6 bases). V dropped 5 bases and J dropped 0 bases, with 12 bases sitting between them. This CDR3 has 15 residues. Germline V gene lookup returns CDR1 MNHEY and CDR2 SVGAGI. The CDR3 here is CASSRNGGSTDTQYF. The DNA for the CDR3 is TGTGCCAGCAGTCGAAACGGGGGAAGCACAGATACGCAGTATTTT.

J is TRBJ1-2 and V is TRBV20-1; D gene unclear. The CDR3 consists of 13 residues. Germline CDR1 DFQATT, CDR2 SNEGSKA (reference sequence). V was clipped by 3 bases and J by 7 bases, with 15 bases between them. The CDR3 protein is CSASDGRGGGYTF. CDR3 in DNA: TGCAGTGCTAGTGACGGGAGAGGTGGTGGCTACACCTTC.

J is TRBJ2-2 and V is TRBV28; 7 bases align to TRBD1. The V segment lost 7 bases and the J segment 1 base; nucleotides outside the gene matches: 9. CDR3 size: 16 residues. Germline V gene data show CDR1 as MDHEN and CDR2 as SYDVKM. This CDR3 is CASTPFRTGNTGELFF. CDR3 DNA sequence: TGTGCCAGCACCCCCTTTCGGACAGGGAACACCGGGGAGCTGTTTTTT.

This clone was seen only once. This rearrangement joins TRBV5-1 to TRBJ2-1; 7 bases match TRBD1. Germline trimming cut 6 bases from V and 4 bases from J; bases unmatched to any gene: 7. Germline lookup yields CDR1 SGHRS and CDR2 YFSETQ. This CDR3 comprises 14 residues. CDR3 nucleotide sequence: TGCGCCAGCAAAGAGCCGGGACAGTACAATGAGCAGTTCTTC. Translation: CASKEPGQYNEQFF.

V usage is TRBV7-3 and J usage is TRBJ1-1; D is perhaps TRBD1 (6 bases). The CDR3 length is 13 residues. Germline-derived CDR1 and CDR2 are SGHTA and FQGTGA. Trimming shortened V by 0 bases and J by 11 bases, and 13 bases separated the two germline ends. In DNA form, the CDR3 reads TGTGCCAGCAGCTTAACGGGCAGGGGAGTGGCTTTCTTT. Protein sequence: CASSLTGRGVAFF.

The J gene is TRBJ1-2, the V gene TRBV30, with 8 bases lining up with TRBD1. The CDR3 is 12 residues long. The J segment lost 6 bases and the V segment lost 7 bases, leaving 7 bases of the junction unmatched. Germline V gene lookup returns CDR1 GTSNPN and CDR2 SVGIG (reference sequence). For the CDR3, the DNA is TGTGCCTCCGGACAGGGTCGGAATGGCTACACCTTC. It codes for CASGQGRNGYTF.

The V call is TRBV5-8, the J call TRBJ1-2; D remains unclear. V was cut by 0 bases and J by 4 bases, with 10 bases left in between. Germline values: CDR1 SGHTS, CDR2 YDEGEE. This CDR3 has 14 residues. CDR3 bases: TGTGCCAGCAGCTTGGAGGGTTTGGGCTATGGCTACACCTTC. Amino acid sequence: CASSLEGLGYGYTF.

The chain combines TRBV21-1 with TRBJ1-6; the D call in the table, TRBD1, was not verified against the DNA. TRBV21-1 is given as a pseudogene. CDR3 length: 19 amino acids. In nucleotides, the CDR3 is TGTGCCAGCAGCCTACCGAAAAGAGGGGGGACAGGGGAAGGTTCACCCCTCCACTTT. Translated: CASSLPKRGGTGEGSPLHF.

The gene calls are TRBV19 and TRBJ2-5; 7 nucleotides agree with TRBD2. The V gene's germline CDR1 is LNHDA and CDR2 SQIVND (reference sequence). V shed 5 bases and J 1 base; nucleotides not matched to a gene: 10. CDR3 length: 16 residues. The CDR3 loop is CASSLSTAGTQETQYF. In DNA form, the CDR3 reads TGTGCCAGTAGTCTCAGTACAGCGGGGACCCAAGAGACCCAGTACTTC.

This chain links TRBV6-4 with TRBJ1-5, with D perhaps matching TRBD1 (5 bases). CDR1 is MRHNA, CDR2 SNTAGT, per germline. Trimming pared 8 bases from V and 3 bases from J, leaving 29 bases between. The CDR3 is 19 amino acids. The CDR3 DNA reads as TGTGCCAGCCGAGCGATCGAAGGGGCGGCAGGGCATTCCAATCAGCCCCAGCATTTT. Protein sequence: CASRAIEGAAGHSNQPQHF.

This rearrangement joins TRBV7-8 to TRBJ2-7; D gene ambiguous. V shed 4 bases and J shed 5 bases, with 12 bases lying between them. Germline CDR1 reads SGHVS; CDR2 reads FQNEAQ. The CDR3 length is 13 residues. Written as DNA, the CDR3 is TGTGCCAGCAGCTCACCTCGAAAGGACGAGCAGTACTTC. Translating gives CASSSPRKDEQYF.

This chain uses TRBV5-6 with TRBJ1-1; D is unclear. Germline V gene data show CDR1 as SGHDT and CDR2 as YYEEEE. With 6 bases removed from V and 5 bases from J, the gap between germline ends came to 11 bases. This CDR3 is built from 12 residues. The CDR3: CASKSRWTEAFF. The CDR3 DNA reads TGTGCCAGCAAATCTCGGTGGACTGAAGCTTTCTTT.

The chain couples TRBV28 to TRBJ1-2; 9 bases align to TRBD1. Germline V gene lookup returns CDR1 MDHEN and CDR2 SYDVKM. The CDR3 is 16 amino acids. J lost 4 bases, V lost 4 bases, and 10 bases had no gene match. The CDR3 nucleotides read TGTGCCAGCAGTTCTGGGGGGACAGGGAGAAGCTATGGCTACACCTTC. Residues: CASSSGGTGRSYGYTF.

This clone showed up just once. DNA of the CDR3: TGTGCCAGCAGTTCCCCGGGACAGGGAAACTATAACTATGGCTACACCTTC. Encoded protein: CASSSPGQGNYNYGYTF. The chain uses TRBV28 and TRBJ1-2; 9 bases align to TRBD1. Germline CDR1 and CDR2: MDHEN and SYDVKM. The CDR3 length is 17 residues. V shed 4 bases, J shed 1 base, and the junction held 10 bases outside the gene matches.

J is TRBJ2-1 and V is TRBV2; D gene ambiguous. CDR1 is SNHLY, CDR2 FYNNEI, per germline. The V end was cut by 2 bases, the J end by 8 bases, with 7 bases between. The CDR3 spans 12 residues. As DNA, the CDR3 is TGTGCCAGCAGTGAATATACCGATGAGCAGTTCTTC. Residues: CASSEYTDEQFF.

V and J are TRBV19 and TRBJ2-3; 8 bases fit TRBD1. This CDR3 has 15 amino acids. Germline CDR1 reads LNHDA; CDR2 reads SQIVND (reference sequence). Losses at the gene ends were 5 bases for V and 4 bases for J; bases not matched to a gene: 8. CDR3 nucleotide sequence: TGTGCCAGTAGTCTCTCAGGGGGCGGCGCAGATACGCAGTATTTT. Translation gives CASSLSGGGADTQYF.

The rearrangement links TRBV4-2 to TRBJ2-5, with a possible D match to TRBD2 (6 bases). Trimming pared 4 bases from V and 4 bases from J, leaving 13 bases between. CDR3 length: 14 amino acids. Looked up from germline, CDR1 is LGHNA and CDR2 is YNFKEQ. The CDR3 region has the DNA TGTGCCAGCAGCCGGGACTGGCCGGGAGAGACCCAGTACTTC. Its protein product is CASSRDWPGETQYF.

Only one count was recorded for this clone. The chain links TRBV5-6 to TRBJ1-4; TRBD1 matches at 7 bases. Trimming cost V 1 base and J 5 bases; bases outside gene matches: 11. CDR3 length: 17 residues. The germline gives CDR1 SGHDT, CDR2 YYEEEE. The CDR3 region has the DNA TGTGCCAGCAGCTTGAGGGCGACAGGGAAGAGCAATGAAAAACTGTTTTTT. Translation gives CASSLRATGKSNEKLFF.

The chain recombines TRBV7-6 with TRBJ2-7; no clear D. Deletions cut 5 bases from V and 3 bases from J, with 11 bases between. The CDR3 contains 13 residues. The germline CDR1 and CDR2 sequences are SGHVS and FNYEAQ. This chain's CDR3 is CASSARSNYEQYF. CDR3 bases: TGTGCCAGCAGCGCCCGAAGCAACTACGAGCAGTACTTC.

The V gene is TRBV5-1, the J gene TRBJ2-7; D is perhaps TRBD2 (6 bases). The length of the CDR3 is 13 residues. Germline V gene sequence: CDR1 SGHRS, CDR2 YFSETQ. V lost 5 bases and J 3 bases, leaving 12 bases between the germline ends. This CDR3 reads CASSRWRDYEQYF. CDR3 coding DNA: TGCGCCAGCAGTCGGTGGCGGGACTACGAGCAGTACTTC.

V is TRBV18 and J is TRBJ2-3; 7 bases map to TRBD1. The V and J ends lost 3 bases and 4 bases, in that order; junction bases with no gene match: 4. Germline V gives CDR1 KGHSH, CDR2 LQKENI. The CDR3 contains 14 residues. The CDR3 sequence: CASSPLQGPDTQYF. The CDR3 coding sequence is TGTGCCAGCTCACCGCTACAGGGGCCAGATACGCAGTATTTT.

The V gene is TRBV18, the J gene TRBJ2-7, with 8 bases lining up with TRBD1. CDR1 and CDR2 from the germline V gene are KGHSH and LQKENI. With 3 bases clipped from V and 5 bases from J, the junction kept 9 bases outside the gene matches. This CDR3 contains 15 residues. The CDR3 DNA reads as TGTGCCAGCTCACCCCCCCGGACAGGGTCGGACGAGCAGTACTTC. As protein: CASSPPRTGSDEQYF.